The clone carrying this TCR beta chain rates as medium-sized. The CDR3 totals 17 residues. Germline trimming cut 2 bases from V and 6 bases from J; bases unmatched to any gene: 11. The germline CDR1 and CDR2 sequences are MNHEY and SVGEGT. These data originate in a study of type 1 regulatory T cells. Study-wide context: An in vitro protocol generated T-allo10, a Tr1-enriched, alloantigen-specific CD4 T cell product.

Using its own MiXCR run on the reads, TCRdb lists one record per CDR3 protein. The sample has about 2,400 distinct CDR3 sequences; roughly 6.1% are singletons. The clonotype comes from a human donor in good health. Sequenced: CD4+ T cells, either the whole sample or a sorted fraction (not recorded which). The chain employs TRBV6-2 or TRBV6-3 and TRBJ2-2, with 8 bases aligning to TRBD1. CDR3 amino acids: CASSYVFAGGASGELFF. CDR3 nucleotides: TGTGCCAGCAGTTACGTATTTGCAGGGGGCGCGTCCGGGGAGCTGTTTTTT.